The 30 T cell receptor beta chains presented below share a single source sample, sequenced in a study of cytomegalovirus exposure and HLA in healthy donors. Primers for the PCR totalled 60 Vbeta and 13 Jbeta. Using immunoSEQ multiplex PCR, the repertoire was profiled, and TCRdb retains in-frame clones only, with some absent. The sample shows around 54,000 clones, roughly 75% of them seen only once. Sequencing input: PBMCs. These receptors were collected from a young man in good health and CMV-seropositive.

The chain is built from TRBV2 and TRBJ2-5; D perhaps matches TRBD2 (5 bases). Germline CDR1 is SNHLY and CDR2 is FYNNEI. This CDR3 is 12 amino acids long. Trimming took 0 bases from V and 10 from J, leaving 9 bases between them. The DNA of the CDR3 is TGTGCCAGCAGTGAAGCGGGCGGGCTCCAGTACTTC. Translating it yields CASSEAGGLQYF.

The CDR3, as DNA: TGTGCCAGCAGCTTTCGGGATGAGACAGATACGCAGTATTTT. Translation gives CASSFRDETDTQYF. The chain is built from TRBV5-4 and TRBJ2-3, with D possibly TRBD2 on 5 matching bases. CDR3 length: 14 amino acids. Trimming stripped 2 bases from V and 3 bases from J, with 10 bases between. Germline CDR1 is SGHNT and CDR2 is YYREEE (reference sequence). The complete variable domain, with remaining parts taken from reference TRBV5-4 and TRBJ2-3, reads ETGVTQSPTHLIKTRGQQVTLRCSSQSGHNTVSWYQQALGQGPQFIFQYYREEENGRGNFPPRFSGLQFPNYSSELNVNALELDDSALYLCASSFRDETDTQYFGPGTRLTVL.

CDR3 in DNA: TGTGCCAGCAGAGCAGGACAGTCCGCTGGCTACACCTTC. This codes for CASRAGQSAGYTF. The V and J genes are TRBV7-9 and TRBJ1-2; D possibly corresponds to TRBD1 (6 bases). V lost 6 bases and J lost 7, with 15 bases in between. Germline V gives CDR1 SEHNR, CDR2 FQNEAQ (reference sequence). This CDR3 spans 13 amino acids. The whole variable domain, filled in from reference TRBV7-9 and TRBJ1-2, reads DTGVSQNPRHKITKRGQNVTFRCDPISEHNRLYWYRQTLGQGPEFLTYFQNEAQLEKSRLLSDRFSAERPKGSFSTLEIQRTEQGDSAMYLCASRAGQSAGYTFGSGTRLTVV.

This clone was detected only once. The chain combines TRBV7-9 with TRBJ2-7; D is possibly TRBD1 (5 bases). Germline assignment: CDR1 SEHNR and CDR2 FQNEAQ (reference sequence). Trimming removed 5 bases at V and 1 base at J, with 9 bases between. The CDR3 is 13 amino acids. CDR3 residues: CASSQQASYEQYF. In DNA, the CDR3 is TGTGCCAGCAGCCAACAGGCTTCCTACGAGCAGTACTTC.

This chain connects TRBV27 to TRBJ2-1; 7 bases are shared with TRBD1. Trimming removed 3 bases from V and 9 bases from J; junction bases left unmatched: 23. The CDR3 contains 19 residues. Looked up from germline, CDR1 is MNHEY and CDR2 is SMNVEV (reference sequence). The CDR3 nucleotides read TGTGCCAGCAGTTTTCTTGAAACTTCTTGGCAGACAGGGCAGAGTGAGCAGTTCTTC. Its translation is CASSFLETSWQTGQSEQFF.

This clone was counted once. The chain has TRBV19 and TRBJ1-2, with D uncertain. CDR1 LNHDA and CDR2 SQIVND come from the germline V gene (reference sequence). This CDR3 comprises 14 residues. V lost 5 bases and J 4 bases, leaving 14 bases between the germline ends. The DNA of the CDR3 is TGTGCCAGTAGTCCCTCCAGGTTGGTCTATGGCTACACCTTC. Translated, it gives CASSPSRLVYGYTF. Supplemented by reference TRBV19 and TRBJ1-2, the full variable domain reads DGGITQSPKYLFRKEGQNVTLSCEQNLNHDAMYWYRQDPGQGLRLIYYSQIVNDFQKGDIAEGYSVSREKKESFPLTVTSAQKNPTAFYLCASSPSRLVYGYTFGSGTRLTVV.

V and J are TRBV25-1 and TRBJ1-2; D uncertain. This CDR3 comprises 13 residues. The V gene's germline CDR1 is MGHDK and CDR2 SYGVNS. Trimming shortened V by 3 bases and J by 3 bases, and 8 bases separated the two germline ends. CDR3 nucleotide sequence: TGTGCCAGCAGTGAGCCGGGGTACTATGGCTACACCTTC. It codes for CASSEPGYYGYTF.

CDR3 region: CASESAGGVGPQHF. The DNA of the CDR3 is TGTGCCAGCGAATCTGCGGGAGGTGTTGGGCCCCAGCATTTT. The rearrangement joins TRBV7-2 to TRBJ1-5; D remains unclear. Per the germline V gene, CDR1 is SGHTA and CDR2 is FQGNSA. V lost 8 bases and J lost 9, with 20 bases in between. This CDR3 is 14 amino acids long.

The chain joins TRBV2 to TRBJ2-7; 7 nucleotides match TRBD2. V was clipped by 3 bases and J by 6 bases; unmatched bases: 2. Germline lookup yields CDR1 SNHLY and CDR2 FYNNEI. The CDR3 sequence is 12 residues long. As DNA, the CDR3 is TGTGCCAGCAGTGACCCGGGGGGCGAGCAGTACTTC. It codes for CASSDPGGEQYF. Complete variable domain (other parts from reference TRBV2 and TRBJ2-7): EPEVTQTPSHQVTQMGQEVILRCVPISNHLYFYWYRQILGQKVEFLVSFYNNEISEKSEIFDDQFSVERPDGSNFTLKIRSTKLEDSAMYFCASSDPGGEQYFGPGTRLTVT.

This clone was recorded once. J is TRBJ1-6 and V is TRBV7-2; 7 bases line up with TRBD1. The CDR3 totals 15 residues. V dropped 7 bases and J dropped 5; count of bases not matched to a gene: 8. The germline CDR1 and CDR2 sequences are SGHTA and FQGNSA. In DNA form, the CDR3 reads TGTGCCAGCATCGTCCGGGACAGTAATAATTCACCCCTCCACTTT. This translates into CASIVRDSNNSPLHF.

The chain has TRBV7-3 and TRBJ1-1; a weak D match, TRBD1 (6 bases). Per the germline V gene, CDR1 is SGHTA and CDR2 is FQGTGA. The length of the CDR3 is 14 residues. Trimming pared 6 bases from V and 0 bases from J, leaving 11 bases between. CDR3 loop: CASSPGHVNTEAFF. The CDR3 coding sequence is TGTGCCAGCAGTCCGGGACATGTGAACACTGAAGCTTTCTTT.

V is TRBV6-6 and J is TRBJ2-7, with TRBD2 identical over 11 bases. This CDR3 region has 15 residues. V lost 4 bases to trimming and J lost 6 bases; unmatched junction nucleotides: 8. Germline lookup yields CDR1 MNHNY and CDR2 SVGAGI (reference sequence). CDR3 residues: CASSSPGLAVSEQYF. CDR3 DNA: TGTGCCAGCAGTTCCCCGGGACTAGCGGTTTCCGAGCAGTACTTC.

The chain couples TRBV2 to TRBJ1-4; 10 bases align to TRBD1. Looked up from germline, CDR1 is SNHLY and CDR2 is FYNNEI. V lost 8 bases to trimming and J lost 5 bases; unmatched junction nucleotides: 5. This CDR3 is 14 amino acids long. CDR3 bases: TGTGCCAGCCAGATGGGACAGGGGAATGAAAAACTGTTTTTT. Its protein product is CASQMGQGNEKLFF.

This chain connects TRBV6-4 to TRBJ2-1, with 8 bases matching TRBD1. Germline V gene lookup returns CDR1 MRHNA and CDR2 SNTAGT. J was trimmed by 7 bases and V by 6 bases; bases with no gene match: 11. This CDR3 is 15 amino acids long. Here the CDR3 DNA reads TGTGCCAGCAGCCTATCAGGGGGCGAGGCTAATGAGCAGTTCTTC. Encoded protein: CASSLSGGEANEQFF.

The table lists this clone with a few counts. CDR3 sequence reads: CASRRRTAPGAFF. The CDR3 nucleotides read TGTGCCAGCAGAAGGAGGACAGCCCCTGGGGCTTTCTTT. The V gene is TRBV6-5, the J gene TRBJ1-1; TRBD1 is a possible D gene (6 bases). V lost 6 bases to trimming and J lost 11 bases, with 19 bases between them. This CDR3 is built from 13 residues. Germline assignment: CDR1 MNHEY and CDR2 SVGAGI.

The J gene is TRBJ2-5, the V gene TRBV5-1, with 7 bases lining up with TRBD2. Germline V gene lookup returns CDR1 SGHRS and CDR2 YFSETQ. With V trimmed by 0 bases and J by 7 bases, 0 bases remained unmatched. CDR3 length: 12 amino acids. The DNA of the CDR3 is TGCGCCAGCAGCTTGGGGGAGGGGACCCAGTACTTC. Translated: CASSLGEGTQYF.

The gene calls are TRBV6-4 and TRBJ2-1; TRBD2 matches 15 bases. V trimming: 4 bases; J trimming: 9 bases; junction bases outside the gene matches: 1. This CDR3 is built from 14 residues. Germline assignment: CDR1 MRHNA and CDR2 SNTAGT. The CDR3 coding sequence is TGTGCCAGCAGTGGGACTAGCGGGGGGGCTGAGCAGTTCTTC. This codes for CASSGTSGGAEQFF.

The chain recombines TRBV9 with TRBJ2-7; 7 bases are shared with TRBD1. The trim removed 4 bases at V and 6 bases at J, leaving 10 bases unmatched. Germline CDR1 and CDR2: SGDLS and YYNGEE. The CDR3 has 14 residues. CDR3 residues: CASSPPGTEREQYF. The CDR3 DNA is TGTGCCAGCAGCCCCCCCGGGACAGAGCGCGAGCAGTACTTC.

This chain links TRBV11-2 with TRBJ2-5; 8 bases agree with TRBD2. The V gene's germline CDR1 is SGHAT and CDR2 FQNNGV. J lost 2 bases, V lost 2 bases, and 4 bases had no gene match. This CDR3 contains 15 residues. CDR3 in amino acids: CASSLLSGGQETQYF. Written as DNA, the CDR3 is TGTGCCAGCAGCTTACTGAGCGGGGGACAAGAGACCCAGTACTTC.

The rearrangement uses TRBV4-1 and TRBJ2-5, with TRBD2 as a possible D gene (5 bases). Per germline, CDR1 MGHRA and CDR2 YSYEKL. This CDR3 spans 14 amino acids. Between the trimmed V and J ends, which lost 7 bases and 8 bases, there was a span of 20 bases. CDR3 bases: TGCGCCAGCACGGCGGGTGGAAATATGGGAACCCAGTACTTC. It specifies CASTAGGNMGTQYF.

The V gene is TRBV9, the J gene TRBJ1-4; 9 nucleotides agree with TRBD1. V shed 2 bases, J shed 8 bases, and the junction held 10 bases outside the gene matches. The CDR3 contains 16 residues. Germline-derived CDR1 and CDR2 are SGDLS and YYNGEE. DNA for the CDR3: TGTGCCAGCAGCGTGGGGGGACAGGGTGTAAGGGAAAAACTGTTTTTT. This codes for CASSVGGQGVREKLFF.

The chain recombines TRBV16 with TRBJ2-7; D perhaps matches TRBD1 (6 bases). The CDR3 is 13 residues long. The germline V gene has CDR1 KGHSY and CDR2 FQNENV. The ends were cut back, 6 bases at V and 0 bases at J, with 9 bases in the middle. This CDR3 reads CASRGALSYEQYF. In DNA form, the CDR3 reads TGTGCCAGCAGGGGGGCTCTCTCCTACGAGCAGTACTTC.

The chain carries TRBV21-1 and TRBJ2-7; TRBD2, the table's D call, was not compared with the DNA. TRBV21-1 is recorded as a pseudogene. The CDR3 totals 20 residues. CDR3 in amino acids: CASSSGKGLRAPPIGYEQYF. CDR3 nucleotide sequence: TGTGCCAGCAGCAGCGGAAAGGGACTCCGGGCCCCCCCAATAGGCTACGAGCAGTACTTC.

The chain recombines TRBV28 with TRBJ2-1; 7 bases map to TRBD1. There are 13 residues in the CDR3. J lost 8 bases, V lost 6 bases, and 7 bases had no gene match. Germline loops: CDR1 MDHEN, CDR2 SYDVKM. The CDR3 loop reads CASRGQNRDEQFF. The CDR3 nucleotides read TGTGCCAGCAGGGGACAGAACCGGGATGAGCAGTTCTTC.

The CDR3 DNA follows: TGTGCCAGCTCACCAACAGGAGACCGTTCCTACGAGCAGTACTTC. Protein sequence: CASSPTGDRSYEQYF. The chain has TRBV18 and TRBJ2-7, with D tentatively TRBD1 (5 bases). CDR1 and CDR2 (germline): KGHSH, LQKENI. CDR3 size: 15 residues. V lost 2 bases and J 1 base, leaving 12 bases between the germline ends.

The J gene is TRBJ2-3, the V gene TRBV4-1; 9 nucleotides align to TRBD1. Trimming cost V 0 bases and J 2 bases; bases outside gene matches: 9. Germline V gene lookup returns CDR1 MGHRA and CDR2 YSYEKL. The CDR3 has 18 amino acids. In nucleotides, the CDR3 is TGCGCCAGCAGCCAAGATGAGGACAGGGGACACCTCACAGATACGCAGTATTTT. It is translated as CASSQDEDRGHLTDTQYF.

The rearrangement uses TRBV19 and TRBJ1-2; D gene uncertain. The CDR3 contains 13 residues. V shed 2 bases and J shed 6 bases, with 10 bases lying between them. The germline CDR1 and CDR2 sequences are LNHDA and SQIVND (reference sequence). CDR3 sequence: CASSIRSGNGYTF. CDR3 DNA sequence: TGTGCCAGTAGTATAAGGTCCGGGAATGGCTACACCTTC.

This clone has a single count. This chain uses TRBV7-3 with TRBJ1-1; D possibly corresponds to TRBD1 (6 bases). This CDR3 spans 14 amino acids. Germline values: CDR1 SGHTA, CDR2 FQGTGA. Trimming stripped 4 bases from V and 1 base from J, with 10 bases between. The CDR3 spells CASSSQGRNTEAFF. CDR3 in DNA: TGTGCCAGCAGCTCTCAGGGGCGGAACACTGAAGCTTTCTTT.

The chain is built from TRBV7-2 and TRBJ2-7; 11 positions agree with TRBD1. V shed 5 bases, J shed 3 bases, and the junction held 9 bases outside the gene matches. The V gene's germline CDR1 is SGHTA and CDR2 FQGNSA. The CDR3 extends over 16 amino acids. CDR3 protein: CASSPKGGTGGYEQYF. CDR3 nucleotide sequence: TGTGCCAGCAGCCCCAAAGGTGGGACAGGGGGCTACGAGCAGTACTTC.

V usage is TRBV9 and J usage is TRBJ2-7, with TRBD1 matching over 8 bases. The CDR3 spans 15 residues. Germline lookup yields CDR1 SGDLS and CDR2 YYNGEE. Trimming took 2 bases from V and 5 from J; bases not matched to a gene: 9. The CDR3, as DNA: TGTGCCAGCAGCGTCCGGGACAGGTGGTTTCACGAGCAGTACTTC. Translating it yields CASSVRDRWFHEQYF.